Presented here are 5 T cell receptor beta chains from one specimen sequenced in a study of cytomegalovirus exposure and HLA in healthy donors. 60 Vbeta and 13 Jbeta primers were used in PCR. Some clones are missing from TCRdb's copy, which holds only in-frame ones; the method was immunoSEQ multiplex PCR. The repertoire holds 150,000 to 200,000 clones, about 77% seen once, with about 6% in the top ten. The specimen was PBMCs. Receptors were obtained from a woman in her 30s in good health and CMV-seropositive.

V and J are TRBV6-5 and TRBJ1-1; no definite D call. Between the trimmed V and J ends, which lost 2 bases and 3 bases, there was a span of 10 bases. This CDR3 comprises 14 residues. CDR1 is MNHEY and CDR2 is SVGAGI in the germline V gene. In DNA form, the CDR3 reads TGTGCCAGCAGTTACACCCTTGGGCACACTGAAGCTTTCTTT. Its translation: CASSYTLGHTEAFF.

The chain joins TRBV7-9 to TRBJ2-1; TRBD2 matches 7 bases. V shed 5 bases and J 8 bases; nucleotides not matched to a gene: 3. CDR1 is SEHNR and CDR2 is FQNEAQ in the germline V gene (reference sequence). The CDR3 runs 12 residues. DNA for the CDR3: TGTGCCAGCAGCCGGACTAGTCATGAGCAGTTCTTC. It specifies CASSRTSHEQFF.

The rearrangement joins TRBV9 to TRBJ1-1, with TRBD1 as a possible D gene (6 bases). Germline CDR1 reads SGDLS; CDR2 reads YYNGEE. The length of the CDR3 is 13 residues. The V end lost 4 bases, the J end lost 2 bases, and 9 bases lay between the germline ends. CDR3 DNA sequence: TGTGCCAGCAGCCAACAGGGCAACACTGAAGCTTTCTTT. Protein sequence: CASSQQGNTEAFF.

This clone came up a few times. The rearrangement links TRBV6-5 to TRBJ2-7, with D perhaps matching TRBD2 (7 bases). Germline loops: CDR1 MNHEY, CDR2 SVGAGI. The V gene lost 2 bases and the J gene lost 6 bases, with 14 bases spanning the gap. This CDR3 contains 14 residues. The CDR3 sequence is CASSYGGGRGEQYF. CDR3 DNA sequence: TGTGCCAGCAGTTACGGCGGGGGCCGAGGCGAGCAGTACTTC.

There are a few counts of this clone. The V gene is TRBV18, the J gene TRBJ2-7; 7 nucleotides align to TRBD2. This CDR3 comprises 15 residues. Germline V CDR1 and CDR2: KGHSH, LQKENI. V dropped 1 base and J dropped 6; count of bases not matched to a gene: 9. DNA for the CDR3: TGTGCCAGCTCACCACGGCTAGCGGATCAGTCCGAGCAGTACTTC. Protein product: CASSPRLADQSEQYF.